These T cell receptor beta chains were read from a single sample in a study of long-term antiretroviral therapy in people with HIV. Method: immunoSEQ multiplex PCR; TCRdb's copy keeps in-frame clones and lacks some. This table has tens of thousands of clones, approximately 82% appearing once. Sequenced material: unsorted PBMCs, taken at the start of antiretroviral therapy. The receptor set was obtained from a man aged 50-60 years with HIV. CDR3s leave out the opening cysteine and the closing phenylalanine or tryptophan. Each record gives: clone size, J gene, D gene, CDR3 length, V gene, CDR3 protein. The D gene is left open where the match is weak. Only part of the rows carry a size: once, few, many, or a class if the clone is expanded.

once | TRBJ2-6 | NA | 14 | TRBV7-2 | ASSLGPLTGANVLT
NA | TRBJ2-5 | NA | 13 | TRBV19 | ASSIVHQEGETQY
NA | TRBJ2-7 | NA | 12 | TRBV2 | ASSRPGTFEEQY
NA | TRBJ2-1 | TRBD2 | 14 | TRBV27 | ASSLWTSGAGNEQF
NA | TRBJ2-7 | TRBD2 | 14 | TRBV29-1 | SVEDHGLAVVWEQY
few | TRBJ1-5 | TRBD1 | 15 | TRBV4-3 | ASSQDIPGTGYQPQH
NA | TRBJ1-1 | NA | 13 | TRBV15 | ATSRGHGRAVGAF
NA | TRBJ2-5 | TRBD1 | 12 | TRBV11-2 | ASSQGAFQETQY
few | TRBJ2-3 | NA | 10 | TRBV10-3 | AITGGEDTQY
NA | TRBJ2-1 | NA | 11 | TRBV15 | ATSRVQGYEQF
NA | TRBJ1-1 | NA | 13 | TRBV28 | ASSSHSDARTEAF
once | TRBJ1-2 | NA | 13 | TRBV19 | ASSMSRGHNYGYT
NA | TRBJ1-5 | NA | 11 | TRBV5-6 | ASSLTGNQPQH
NA | TRBJ2-5 | TRBD2 | 13 | TRBV7-3 | ASSILAGGRETQY
NA | TRBJ2-1 | NA | 15 | TRBV27 | ASSSLNSESSYNEQF
NA | TRBJ1-5 | NA | 11 | TRBV6-1 | ASSDSYYQPQH
NA | TRBJ1-1 | NA | 13 | TRBV14 | ASSQDGGRRTEAF
NA | TRBJ1-5 | NA | 13 | TRBV4-1 | ASSQVDREGQPQH
NA | TRBJ1-6 | TRBD1 | 15 | TRBV4-1 | ASSQLTGAAYNSPLH
few | TRBJ1-2 | NA | 11 | TRBV28 | ASSPKGFYGYT
NA | TRBJ2-7 | TRBD1 | 11 | TRBV6-4 | ASRAGQGYEQY
once | TRBJ2-7 | NA | 13 | TRBV25-1 | ASSDKGDWPYEQY
NA | TRBJ2-2 | NA | 12 | TRBV2 | ASKGLANTGELF
NA | TRBJ1-6 | NA | 12 | TRBV9 | ASSVRWYNSPLH
NA | TRBJ2-7 | NA | 12 | TRBV27 | ASSPRDNSYEQY
NA | TRBJ1-1 | NA | 13 | TRBV6-1 | ASSKGPFSDTEAF
NA | TRBJ2-7 | NA | 11 | TRBV2 | ASRRENLGEQY
NA | TRBJ2-7 | NA | 11 | TRBV12-5 | ASGLGPSREQY
NA | TRBJ1-2 | NA | 12 | TRBV2 | ASSSFDRNYGYT
few | TRBJ1-5 | NA | 10 | TRBV28 | ASSSGNQPQH
few | TRBJ1-2 | TRBD1 | 13 | TRBV19 | ASSRVTGAHYGYT
NA | TRBJ1-1 | NA | 9 | TRBV4-3 | ASTGSSEAF
NA | TRBJ2-7 | NA | 13 | TRBV6-6 | ASSSGQGLSYEQY
NA | TRBJ1-2 | NA | 13 | TRBV6-5 | ASSYSGGGSGGYT
once | TRBJ2-1 | TRBD2 | 14 | TRBV19 | ASSIVGGGTNNEQF
NA | TRBJ2-1 | TRBD2 | 11 | TRBV6-5 | ASSRGLAGSQF
NA | TRBJ2-2 | NA | 13 | TRBV27 | ASSLTATHTGELF
NA | TRBJ2-5 | TRBD2 | 12 | TRBV19 | ASSNYGLAETQY
NA | TRBJ1-2 | NA | 10 | TRBV30 | AWGAGIRGYT
NA | TRBJ2-3 | NA | 13 | TRBV7-9 | ASSLDREGTDTQY
NA | TRBJ1-1 | NA | 10 | TRBV11-2 | ASSLRNTEAF
NA | TRBJ2-2 | TRBD2 | 12 | TRBV6-5 | ASSYGREAGELF
NA | TRBJ1-5 | NA | 12 | TRBV30 | AWSRLYSNQPQH
NA | TRBJ1-4 | TRBD1 | 12 | TRBV5-1 | ASRDRAESEKLF
once | TRBJ2-1 | NA | 14 | TRBV2 | ASSSKTFPSYNEQF
NA | TRBJ2-6 | NA | 13 | TRBV5-1 | ASSTQGPGANVLT
NA | TRBJ2-2 | NA | 14 | TRBV5-5 | ASSLSQGRNTGELF
NA | TRBJ2-1 | TRBD2 | 14 | TRBV15 | ATSREGLADHNEQF
NA | TRBJ2-6 | TRBD1 | 17 | TRBV5-5 | ASSPGQGFEGSGANVLT
NA | TRBJ2-7 | TRBD1 | 13 | TRBV6-6 | ASSRWGDRGYEQY
NA | TRBJ2-3 | NA | 13 | TRBV4-1 | ASSFRPGEADTQY
NA | TRBJ2-2 | TRBD2 | 13 | TRBV6-5 | ASSYSGGVSGELF
NA | TRBJ2-3 | TRBD1 | 13 | TRBV4-3 | ASSQVTGATDTQY
NA | TRBJ2-1 | NA | 10 | TRBV2 | ARGHHSGEQF
few | TRBJ1-2 | NA | 12 | TRBV18 | ASSPYKSNYGYT
NA | TRBJ2-2 | NA | 12 | TRBV7-8 | ASSSGENTGELF
NA | TRBJ2-7 | TRBD1 | 17 | TRBV9 | ASSVGYKGVGTASYEQY
few | TRBJ2-1 | TRBD2 | 13 | TRBV19 | ASSIGGTSLHEQF